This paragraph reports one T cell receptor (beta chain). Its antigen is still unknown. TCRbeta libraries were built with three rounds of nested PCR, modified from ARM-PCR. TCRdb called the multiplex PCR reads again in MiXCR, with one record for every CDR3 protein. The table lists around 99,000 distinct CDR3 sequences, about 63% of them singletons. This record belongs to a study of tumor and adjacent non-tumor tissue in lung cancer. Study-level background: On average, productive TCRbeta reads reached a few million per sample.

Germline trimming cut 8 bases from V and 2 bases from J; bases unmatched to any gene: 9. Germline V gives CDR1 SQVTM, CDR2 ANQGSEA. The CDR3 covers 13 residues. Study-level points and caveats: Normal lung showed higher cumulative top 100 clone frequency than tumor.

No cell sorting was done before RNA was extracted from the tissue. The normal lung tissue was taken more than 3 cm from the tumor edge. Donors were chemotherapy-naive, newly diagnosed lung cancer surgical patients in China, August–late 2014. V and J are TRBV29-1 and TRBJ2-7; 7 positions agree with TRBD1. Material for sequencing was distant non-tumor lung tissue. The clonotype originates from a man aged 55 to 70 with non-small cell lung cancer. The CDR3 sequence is CSILTGRPYEQYF. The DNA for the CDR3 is TGCAGCATTCTGACAGGGCGACCCTACGAGCAGTACTTC.